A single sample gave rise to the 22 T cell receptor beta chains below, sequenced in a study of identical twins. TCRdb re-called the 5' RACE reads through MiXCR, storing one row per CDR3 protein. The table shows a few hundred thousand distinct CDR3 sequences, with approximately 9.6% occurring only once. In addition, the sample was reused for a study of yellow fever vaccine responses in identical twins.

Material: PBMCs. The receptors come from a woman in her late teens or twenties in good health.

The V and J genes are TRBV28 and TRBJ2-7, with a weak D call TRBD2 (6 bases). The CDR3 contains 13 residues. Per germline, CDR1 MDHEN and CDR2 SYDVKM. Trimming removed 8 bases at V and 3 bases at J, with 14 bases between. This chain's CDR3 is CASADGGHYEQYF. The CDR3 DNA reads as TGTGCCAGCGCGGACGGGGGTCACTACGAGCAGTACTTC.

CDR3 sequence reads: CASSQVLAGNYEQYF. CDR3 DNA: TGTGCCAGCAGCCAAGTACTAGCGGGGAACTACGAGCAGTACTTC. This chain connects TRBV4-2 to TRBJ2-7; 10 bases line up with TRBD2. V gave up 1 base and J gave up 3 bases; unmatched junction bases: 3. The CDR3 contains 15 residues. Germline V gives CDR1 LGHNA, CDR2 YNFKEQ.

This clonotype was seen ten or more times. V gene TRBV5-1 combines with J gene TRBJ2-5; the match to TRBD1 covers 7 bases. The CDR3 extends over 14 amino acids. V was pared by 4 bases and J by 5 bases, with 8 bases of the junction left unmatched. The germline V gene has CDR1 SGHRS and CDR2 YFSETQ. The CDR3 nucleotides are TGCGCCAGCAGCAGGGGACAGCTCGGGGAGACCCAGTACTTC. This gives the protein CASSRGQLGETQYF.

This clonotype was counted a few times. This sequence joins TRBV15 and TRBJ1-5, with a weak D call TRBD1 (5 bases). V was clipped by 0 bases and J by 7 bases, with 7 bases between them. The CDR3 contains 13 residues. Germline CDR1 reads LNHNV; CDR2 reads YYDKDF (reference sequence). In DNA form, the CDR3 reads TGTGCCACCAGCAGAGATCGGGGGCAGCCCCAGCATTTT. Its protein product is CATSRDRGQPQHF.

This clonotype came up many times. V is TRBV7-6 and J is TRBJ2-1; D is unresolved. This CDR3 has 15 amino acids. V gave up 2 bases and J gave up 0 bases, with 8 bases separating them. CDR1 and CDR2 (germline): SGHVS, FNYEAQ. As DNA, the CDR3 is TGTGCCAGCAGCTTATCCTCTAGCTCCTACAATGAGCAGTTCTTC. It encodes CASSLSSSSYNEQFF.

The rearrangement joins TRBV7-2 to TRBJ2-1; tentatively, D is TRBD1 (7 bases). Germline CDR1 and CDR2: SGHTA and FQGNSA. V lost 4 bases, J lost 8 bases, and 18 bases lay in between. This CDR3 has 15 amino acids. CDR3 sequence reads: CASSSSSARGDEQFF. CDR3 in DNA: TGTGCCAGCAGCTCATCTAGCGCCAGGGGGGATGAGCAGTTCTTC.

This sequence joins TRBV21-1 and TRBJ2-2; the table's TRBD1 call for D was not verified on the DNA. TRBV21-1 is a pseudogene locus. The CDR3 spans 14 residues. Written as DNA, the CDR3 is TGTGCCAGCAGCAAAGCGAAGGGCGCCGGGGAGCTGTTTTTT. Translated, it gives CASSKAKGAGELFF.

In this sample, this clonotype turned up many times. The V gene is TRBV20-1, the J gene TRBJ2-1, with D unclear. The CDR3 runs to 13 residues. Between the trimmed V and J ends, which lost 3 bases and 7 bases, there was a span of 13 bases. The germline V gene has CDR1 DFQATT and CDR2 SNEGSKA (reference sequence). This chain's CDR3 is CSARFPKSNEQFF. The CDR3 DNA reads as TGCAGTGCTAGGTTCCCGAAATCGAATGAGCAGTTCTTC.

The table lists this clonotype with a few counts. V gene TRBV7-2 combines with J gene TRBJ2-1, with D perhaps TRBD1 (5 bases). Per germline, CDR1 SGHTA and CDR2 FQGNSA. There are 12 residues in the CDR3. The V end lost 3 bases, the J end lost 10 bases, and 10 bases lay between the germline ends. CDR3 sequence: CASSFPGYEQFF. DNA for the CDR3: TGTGCCAGCAGCTTCCCAGGGTACGAGCAGTTCTTC.

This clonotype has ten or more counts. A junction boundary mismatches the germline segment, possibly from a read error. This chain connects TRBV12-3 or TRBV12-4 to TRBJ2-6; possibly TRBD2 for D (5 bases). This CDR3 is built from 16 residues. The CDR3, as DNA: TGCGCCAGCAGCTTGGTGGGGAGCTCTGGGGCCAACGTCCTGACTTTC. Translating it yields CASSLVGSSGANVLTF.

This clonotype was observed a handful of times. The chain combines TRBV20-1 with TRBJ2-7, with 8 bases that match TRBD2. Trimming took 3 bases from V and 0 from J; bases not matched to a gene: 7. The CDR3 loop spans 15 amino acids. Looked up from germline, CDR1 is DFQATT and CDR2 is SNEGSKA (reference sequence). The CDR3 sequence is CSASGLARGSYEQYF. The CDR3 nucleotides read TGCAGTGCTAGCGGACTAGCCCGAGGCTCCTACGAGCAGTACTTC.

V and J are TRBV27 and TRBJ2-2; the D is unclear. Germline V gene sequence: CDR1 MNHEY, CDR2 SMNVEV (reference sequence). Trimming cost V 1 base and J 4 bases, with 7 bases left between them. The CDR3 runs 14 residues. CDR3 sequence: CASSLWDSTGELFF. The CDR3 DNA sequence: TGTGCCAGCAGTTTATGGGATTCCACCGGGGAGCTGTTTTTT.

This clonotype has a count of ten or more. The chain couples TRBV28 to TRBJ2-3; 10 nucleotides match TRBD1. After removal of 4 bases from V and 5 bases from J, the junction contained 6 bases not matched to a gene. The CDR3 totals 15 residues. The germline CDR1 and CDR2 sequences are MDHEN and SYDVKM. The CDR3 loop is CASSSTGTGEDTQYF. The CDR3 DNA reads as TGTGCCAGCAGTTCGACCGGGACAGGGGAAGATACGCAGTATTTT.

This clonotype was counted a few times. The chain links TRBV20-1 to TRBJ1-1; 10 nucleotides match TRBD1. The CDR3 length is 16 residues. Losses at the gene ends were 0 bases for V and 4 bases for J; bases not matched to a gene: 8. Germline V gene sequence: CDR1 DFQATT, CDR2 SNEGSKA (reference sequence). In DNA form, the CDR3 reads TGCAGTGCTAGAGATCTGACAGGGGGCCGGGGCACTGAAGCTTTCTTT. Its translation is CSARDLTGGRGTEAFF.

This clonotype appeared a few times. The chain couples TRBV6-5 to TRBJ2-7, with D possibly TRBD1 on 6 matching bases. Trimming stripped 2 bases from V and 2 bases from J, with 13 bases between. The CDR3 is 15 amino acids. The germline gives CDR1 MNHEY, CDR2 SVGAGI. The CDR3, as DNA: TGTGCCAGCAGTTACCCCGGGACATTTCCCTACGAGCAGTACTTC. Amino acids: CASSYPGTFPYEQYF.

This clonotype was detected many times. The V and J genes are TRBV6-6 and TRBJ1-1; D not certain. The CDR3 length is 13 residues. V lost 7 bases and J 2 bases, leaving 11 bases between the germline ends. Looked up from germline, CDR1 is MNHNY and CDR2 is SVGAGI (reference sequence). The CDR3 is CASTADINTEAFF. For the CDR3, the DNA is TGTGCCAGCACGGCAGATATAAACACTGAAGCTTTCTTT.

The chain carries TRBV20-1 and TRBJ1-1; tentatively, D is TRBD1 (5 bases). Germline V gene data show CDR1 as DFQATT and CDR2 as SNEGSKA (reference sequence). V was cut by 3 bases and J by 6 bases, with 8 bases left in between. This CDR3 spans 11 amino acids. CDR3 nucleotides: TGCAGTGCTAGTTGGGGGGCTGAAGCTTTCTTT. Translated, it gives CSASWGAEAFF.

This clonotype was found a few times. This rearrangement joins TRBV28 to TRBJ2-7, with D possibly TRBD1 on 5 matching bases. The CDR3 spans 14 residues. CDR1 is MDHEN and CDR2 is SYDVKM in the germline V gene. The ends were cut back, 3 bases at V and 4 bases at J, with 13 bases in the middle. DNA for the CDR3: TGTGCCAGCAGTTTCTCCAGGGTAGTATACGAGCAGTACTTC. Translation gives CASSFSRVVYEQYF.

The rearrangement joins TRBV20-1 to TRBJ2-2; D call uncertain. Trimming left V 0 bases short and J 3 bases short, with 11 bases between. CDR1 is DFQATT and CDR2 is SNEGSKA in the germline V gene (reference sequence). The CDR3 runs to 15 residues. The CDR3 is CSARDVQRYTGELFF. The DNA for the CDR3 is TGCAGTGCTAGAGATGTTCAACGGTACACCGGGGAGCTGTTTTTT.

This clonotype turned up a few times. The CDR3 nucleotides read TGCGCCAGCAGCCAAACTAGCGGTACCACGAATGAGCAGTTCTTC. As protein: CASSQTSGTTNEQFF. V and J are TRBV4-3 and TRBJ2-1, with TRBD2 matching over 8 bases. The V gene end was trimmed by 2 bases and the J gene end by 7 bases; junction bases not matched to a gene: 7. The CDR3 covers 15 residues. Germline CDR1 is LGHNA and CDR2 is YSLEER.

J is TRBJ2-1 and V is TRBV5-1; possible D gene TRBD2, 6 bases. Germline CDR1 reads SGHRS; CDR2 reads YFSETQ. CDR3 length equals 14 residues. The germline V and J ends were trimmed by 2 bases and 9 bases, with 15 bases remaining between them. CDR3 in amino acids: CASSFVAGSFEQFF. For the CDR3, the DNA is TGCGCCAGCAGCTTCGTGGCGGGGAGTTTTGAGCAGTTCTTC.

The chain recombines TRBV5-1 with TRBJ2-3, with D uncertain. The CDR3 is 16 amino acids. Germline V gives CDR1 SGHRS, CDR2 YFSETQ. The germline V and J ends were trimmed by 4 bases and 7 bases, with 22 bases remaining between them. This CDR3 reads CASSTPETPSTYTQYF. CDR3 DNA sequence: TGCGCCAGCAGCACCCCGGAGACGCCTAGTACGTATACGCAGTATTTT.